This T cell receptor (beta chain) was sequenced during a study of blood T cell repertoires in COVID-19. Overall study: Donors in the United States, Italy and Spain gave samples during acute or convalescent COVID-19.

Authors' analysis steps: How many nucleated cells were present was estimated from reference gene primer amplification. The repertoire was sequenced with immunoSEQ multiplex PCR; TCRdb's copy has only in-frame clones and lacks some. That table supplies the V and J calls and clone size; D and trimming were determined from the DNA. The repertoire holds around 74,000 clones, with approximately 90% as singletons. Germline V gives CDR1 MNHEY, CDR2 SVGAGI. This CDR3 has 12 amino acids. The germline V and J ends were trimmed by 5 bases and 8 bases, with 12 bases remaining between them. This TCR came from a man in his forties or fifties with active COVID-19. The rearrangement links TRBV6-5 to TRBJ1-2; no reliable D call. Sequencing was carried out using peripheral blood. The CDR3 reads CASSNINGGYTF. The DNA of the CDR3 is TGTGCCAGCAGTAACATCAACGGGGGCTACACCTTC.